A selection of T cell receptor beta chains follows, all from one sample in a study of blood T cell repertoires in COVID-19. Measured with immunoSEQ multiplex PCR; TCRdb has only the in-frame clones, and not every one. The top ten hold approximately 5% of the sample, which has approximately 200,000 clones, around 84% seen once. The sequenced sample was peripheral blood. The receptor source for this set is a woman in her fifties or sixties who had recovered from COVID-19. Each CDR3 is given with its conserved first and last residue. D genes are given only for firm matches. Part of the rows lack a size; the others show once, few, many or a class for expanded clones.

d_call	clone_size	v_call	j_call	cdr3_aa	cdr3_nt
TRBD1	NA	TRBV7-3	TRBJ2-3	CASSRQTGREDTQYF	TGTGCCAGCAGCAGGCAGACAGGGCGAGAAGATACGCAGTATTTT
TRBD1	NA	TRBV3-1/TRBV3-2	TRBJ2-7	CASSHRPGQGFGEQYF	TGTGCCAGCAGCCACCGACCGGGACAGGGGTTTGGGGAGCAGTACTTC
NA	NA	TRBV7-9	TRBJ2-5	CASSFSGGSQETQYF	TGTGCCAGCAGCTTTTCGGGGGGCTCACAAGAGACCCAGTACTTC
TRBD1	few	TRBV6-2/TRBV6-3	TRBJ1-5	CASSGQGVQPQHF	TGTGCCAGCAGCGGACAGGGCGTCCAGCCCCAGCATTTT
NA	once	TRBV9	TRBJ2-1	CASSVATGTYNEQFF	TGTGCCAGCAGCGTAGCTACGGGTACTTACAATGAGCAGTTCTTC
TRBD1	NA	TRBV6-2/TRBV6-3	TRBJ1-6	CASSFRQGSYNSPLHF	TGTGCCAGCAGTTTTCGACAGGGATCCTATAATTCACCCCTCCACTTT
NA	NA	TRBV30	TRBJ1-1	CAWSVGGTEAFF	TGTGCCTGGAGTGTGGGGGGAACTGAAGCTTTCTTT
NA	once	TRBV27	TRBJ1-5	CASSFRDQPQHF	TGTGCCAGCAGTTTCCGGGATCAGCCCCAGCATTTT
NA	NA	TRBV12-3/TRBV12-4	TRBJ1-2	CASSPRQNGYTF	TGTGCCAGCAGTCCAAGACAGAATGGCTACACCTTC
NA	NA	TRBV6-2/TRBV6-3	TRBJ2-3	CASSWSPQDTQYF	TGTGCCAGCAGTTGGAGCCCGCAAGATACGCAGTATTTT
TRBD1	NA	TRBV6-6	TRBJ2-7	CASNPGTAYYEQYF	TGTGCCAGCAATCCCGGGACAGCTTACTACGAGCAGTACTTC
TRBD2	NA	TRBV7-9	TRBJ2-7	CASSLAGPPTSGVSYEQYF	TGTGCCAGCAGCTTAGCCGGGCCCCCTACTAGCGGGGTTTCCTACGAGCAGTACTTC
TRBD1	NA	TRBV18	TRBJ1-1	CASSPTDRGTEAFF	TGTGCCAGCTCACCAACCGACAGGGGTACTGAAGCTTTCTTT
NA	NA	TRBV4-1	TRBJ1-4	CASSQEAGTQAEKLFF	TGCGCCAGCAGCCAAGAGGCAGGTACTCAGGCTGAAAAACTGTTTTTT
NA	NA	TRBV11-3	TRBJ2-3	CASSVRQTDTQYF	TGTGCCAGCAGCGTCCGACAGACAGATACGCAGTATTTT
TRBD2	once	TRBV5-4	TRBJ2-7	CASSPGRGGAYEQYF	TGTGCCAGCAGCCCCGGACGGGGGGGTGCCTACGAGCAGTACTTC
NA	NA	TRBV10-2	TRBJ1-1	CASRAGLMNTEAFF	TGCGCCAGCCGAGCGGGTTTAATGAACACTGAAGCTTTCTTT
TRBD1	NA	TRBV5-6	TRBJ1-1	CASSTWTGAYTEAFF	TGTGCCAGCAGCACCTGGACAGGGGCATACACTGAAGCTTTCTTT
TRBD2	once	TRBV3-1/TRBV3-2	TRBJ2-2	CASSQDRLAGNTGELFF	TGTGCCAGCAGCCAAGACCGACTAGCGGGGAACACCGGGGAGCTGTTTTTT
NA	once	TRBV18	TRBJ2-5	CASSPGSGDQETQYF	TGTGCCAGCTCACCAGGGTCGGGGGACCAAGAGACCCAGTACTTC
TRBD2	NA	TRBV11-3	TRBJ2-1	CASSLGRLAGGPMEQFF	TGTGCCAGCAGCTTAGGCCGACTAGCGGGGGGGCCGATGGAGCAGTTCTTC
NA	NA	TRBV7-9	TRBJ2-7	CASSPTASYEQYF	TGTGCCAGCAGCCCGACAGCATCCTACGAGCAGTACTTC
NA	NA	TRBV4-1	TRBJ1-1	CASSPLGGRHTEAFF	TGCGCCAGCAGCCCCCTCGGGGGTCGTCACACTGAAGCTTTCTTT
TRBD2	NA	TRBV4-3	TRBJ2-1	CASSPRLAGGPVSYNEQFF	TGCGCCAGCAGCCCTCGACTAGCGGGGGGGCCTGTTTCCTACAATGAGCAGTTCTTC
TRBD2	NA	TRBV5-1	TRBJ2-5	CASSRGGVETQYF	TGCGCCAGCAGCCGGGGGGGCGTGGAGACCCAGTACTTC
TRBD1	NA	TRBV5-1	TRBJ1-1	CASMSGQGYTEAFF	TGCGCCAGCATGTCCGGACAGGGGTACACTGAAGCTTTCTTT
NA	NA	TRBV19	TRBJ1-1	CASKDPSRGEGTEAFF	TGTGCCAGTAAAGATCCCAGCCGGGGGGAGGGCACTGAAGCTTTCTTT
NA	NA	TRBV11-2	TRBJ1-1	CASSLVQGSIDTEAFF	TGTGCCAGCAGCTTAGTTCAGGGGTCGATCGACACTGAAGCTTTCTTT
NA	NA	TRBV11-3	TRBJ2-3	CASSLEGGALTDTQYF	TGTGCCAGCAGCTTAGAAGGTGGGGCTCTCACAGATACGCAGTATTTT
TRBD2	NA	TRBV6-5	TRBJ2-7	CASSSSGGSYEQYF	TGTGCCAGCAGCTCTAGCGGAGGCTCCTACGAGCAGTACTTC
TRBD2	NA	TRBV27	TRBJ2-1	CASSSTSGGEFF	TGTGCCAGCAGTTCGACTAGCGGGGGGGAGTTCTTC
TRBD1	NA	TRBV14	TRBJ1-1	CASSQGQGYGTEAFF	TGTGCCAGCAGCCAAGGACAGGGATACGGCACTGAAGCTTTCTTT
NA	once	TRBV10-3	TRBJ2-3	CAISEGPGVSDTQYF	TGTGCCATCAGTGAGGGGCCGGGGGTATCAGATACGCAGTATTTT
TRBD1	NA	TRBV5-1	TRBJ1-1	CASSLGQGAGGSTEAFF	TGCGCCAGCAGCTTGGGACAGGGGGCTGGGGGTTCCACTGAAGCTTTCTTT
TRBD1	NA	TRBV7-3	TRBJ2-5	CASSLTGSRGRETQYF	TGTGCCAGCAGCTTAACGGGATCCAGGGGGCGAGAGACCCAGTACTTC
NA	few	TRBV7-2	TRBJ2-1	CASSASRIANEQFF	TGTGCCAGCAGCGCCTCCCGGATAGCCAATGAGCAGTTCTTC
TRBD2	NA	TRBV9	TRBJ2-1	CASSPRGGAYNEQFF	TGTGCCAGCAGCCCCCGGGGGGGGGCTTACAATGAGCAGTTCTTC
NA	NA	TRBV6-1	TRBJ1-4	CASSEPSTVTYEKLFF	TGTGCCAGCAGTGAACCCTCGACAGTGACATATGAAAAACTGTTTTTT
TRBD2	NA	TRBV13	TRBJ2-2	CASSLGRGGETGELFF	TGTGCCAGCAGCTTAGGACGGGGGGGTGAAACCGGGGAGCTGTTTTTT
NA	NA	TRBV15	TRBJ2-5	CATSRDPGQETQYF	TGTGCCACCAGCAGAGACCCAGGCCAAGAGACCCAGTACTTC
TRBD1	NA	TRBV19	TRBJ2-7	CASSMHGTVSYEQYF	TGTGCCAGTAGTATGCATGGGACAGTCTCCTACGAGCAGTACTTC
NA	NA	TRBV6-5	TRBJ2-7	CASSYSGVRDSYEQYF	TGTGCCAGCAGTTACTCCGGGGTGAGGGACTCCTACGAGCAGTACTTC
TRBD2	NA	TRBV6-1	TRBJ2-3	CASSEQRLAGARDTQYF	TGTGCCAGCAGTGAACAGAGACTAGCGGGGGCTAGGGATACGCAGTATTTT
NA	once	TRBV4-2	TRBJ1-1	CASSQVFGLNTEAFF	TGTGCCAGCAGCCAAGTTTTCGGTCTGAACACTGAAGCTTTCTTT
NA	NA	TRBV4-2	TRBJ2-3	CASSQDRHYKGDTQYF	TGTGCCAGCAGCCAAGATCGTCACTATAAAGGAGATACGCAGTATTTT
TRBD1	NA	TRBV11-2	TRBJ2-7	CASSLDEETGRTYEQYF	TGTGCCAGCAGCTTAGATGAGGAGACAGGGAGAACCTACGAGCAGTACTTC
TRBD1	NA	TRBV23-1	TRBJ2-2	CASSRTGETGELFF	TGCGCCAGCAGTCGGACAGGGGAAACCGGGGAGCTGTTTTTT
TRBD1	NA	TRBV5-1	TRBJ2-3	CASTSGQGVPTDTQYF	TGCGCCAGCACCTCGGGGCAGGGGGTTCCAACAGATACGCAGTATTTT
NA	NA	TRBV9	TRBJ1-2	CASSVGQSQGYTF	TGTGCCAGCAGCGTAGGACAGTCACAGGGCTACACCTTC
TRBD2	many	TRBV7-8	TRBJ2-2	CASSLRRGGLGELFF	TGTGCCAGCAGCTTAAGGCGGGGGGGCCTTGGGGAGCTGTTTTTT
NA	NA	TRBV5-1	TRBJ2-5	CASSLIPETQYF	TGCGCCAGCAGCTTGATCCCGGAGACCCAGTACTTC
TRBD1	NA	TRBV29-1	TRBJ1-1	CSVRDRTMNTEAFF	TGCAGCGTTAGGGACAGAACCATGAACACTGAAGCTTTCTTT
NA	NA	TRBV2	TRBJ2-7	CASSYSDEQYF	TGTGCCAGCAGTTATAGTGACGAGCAGTACTTC
TRBD2	NA	TRBV5-1	TRBJ2-3	CASSLGLASDTQYF	TGCGCCAGCAGCCTGGGACTAGCCTCGGATACGCAGTATTTT
NA	once	TRBV11-3	TRBJ1-1	CASSLGASTEAFF	TGTGCCAGCAGCTTGGGGGCGAGCACTGAAGCTTTCTTT
NA	NA	TRBV11-1	TRBJ2-7	CASREAGQWAYEQYF	TGTGCCAGCAGGGAGGCGGGACAGTGGGCGTACGAGCAGTACTTC
NA	NA	TRBV10-3	TRBJ1-5	CAISEFGQGSNQPQHF	TGTGCCATCAGTGAATTCGGTCAGGGGAGCAATCAGCCCCAGCATTTT
NA	NA	TRBV5-1	TRBJ2-1	CASSLATRTDFINEQFF	TGCGCCAGCAGCTTGGCCACGAGGACTGATTTTATCAATGAGCAGTTCTTC